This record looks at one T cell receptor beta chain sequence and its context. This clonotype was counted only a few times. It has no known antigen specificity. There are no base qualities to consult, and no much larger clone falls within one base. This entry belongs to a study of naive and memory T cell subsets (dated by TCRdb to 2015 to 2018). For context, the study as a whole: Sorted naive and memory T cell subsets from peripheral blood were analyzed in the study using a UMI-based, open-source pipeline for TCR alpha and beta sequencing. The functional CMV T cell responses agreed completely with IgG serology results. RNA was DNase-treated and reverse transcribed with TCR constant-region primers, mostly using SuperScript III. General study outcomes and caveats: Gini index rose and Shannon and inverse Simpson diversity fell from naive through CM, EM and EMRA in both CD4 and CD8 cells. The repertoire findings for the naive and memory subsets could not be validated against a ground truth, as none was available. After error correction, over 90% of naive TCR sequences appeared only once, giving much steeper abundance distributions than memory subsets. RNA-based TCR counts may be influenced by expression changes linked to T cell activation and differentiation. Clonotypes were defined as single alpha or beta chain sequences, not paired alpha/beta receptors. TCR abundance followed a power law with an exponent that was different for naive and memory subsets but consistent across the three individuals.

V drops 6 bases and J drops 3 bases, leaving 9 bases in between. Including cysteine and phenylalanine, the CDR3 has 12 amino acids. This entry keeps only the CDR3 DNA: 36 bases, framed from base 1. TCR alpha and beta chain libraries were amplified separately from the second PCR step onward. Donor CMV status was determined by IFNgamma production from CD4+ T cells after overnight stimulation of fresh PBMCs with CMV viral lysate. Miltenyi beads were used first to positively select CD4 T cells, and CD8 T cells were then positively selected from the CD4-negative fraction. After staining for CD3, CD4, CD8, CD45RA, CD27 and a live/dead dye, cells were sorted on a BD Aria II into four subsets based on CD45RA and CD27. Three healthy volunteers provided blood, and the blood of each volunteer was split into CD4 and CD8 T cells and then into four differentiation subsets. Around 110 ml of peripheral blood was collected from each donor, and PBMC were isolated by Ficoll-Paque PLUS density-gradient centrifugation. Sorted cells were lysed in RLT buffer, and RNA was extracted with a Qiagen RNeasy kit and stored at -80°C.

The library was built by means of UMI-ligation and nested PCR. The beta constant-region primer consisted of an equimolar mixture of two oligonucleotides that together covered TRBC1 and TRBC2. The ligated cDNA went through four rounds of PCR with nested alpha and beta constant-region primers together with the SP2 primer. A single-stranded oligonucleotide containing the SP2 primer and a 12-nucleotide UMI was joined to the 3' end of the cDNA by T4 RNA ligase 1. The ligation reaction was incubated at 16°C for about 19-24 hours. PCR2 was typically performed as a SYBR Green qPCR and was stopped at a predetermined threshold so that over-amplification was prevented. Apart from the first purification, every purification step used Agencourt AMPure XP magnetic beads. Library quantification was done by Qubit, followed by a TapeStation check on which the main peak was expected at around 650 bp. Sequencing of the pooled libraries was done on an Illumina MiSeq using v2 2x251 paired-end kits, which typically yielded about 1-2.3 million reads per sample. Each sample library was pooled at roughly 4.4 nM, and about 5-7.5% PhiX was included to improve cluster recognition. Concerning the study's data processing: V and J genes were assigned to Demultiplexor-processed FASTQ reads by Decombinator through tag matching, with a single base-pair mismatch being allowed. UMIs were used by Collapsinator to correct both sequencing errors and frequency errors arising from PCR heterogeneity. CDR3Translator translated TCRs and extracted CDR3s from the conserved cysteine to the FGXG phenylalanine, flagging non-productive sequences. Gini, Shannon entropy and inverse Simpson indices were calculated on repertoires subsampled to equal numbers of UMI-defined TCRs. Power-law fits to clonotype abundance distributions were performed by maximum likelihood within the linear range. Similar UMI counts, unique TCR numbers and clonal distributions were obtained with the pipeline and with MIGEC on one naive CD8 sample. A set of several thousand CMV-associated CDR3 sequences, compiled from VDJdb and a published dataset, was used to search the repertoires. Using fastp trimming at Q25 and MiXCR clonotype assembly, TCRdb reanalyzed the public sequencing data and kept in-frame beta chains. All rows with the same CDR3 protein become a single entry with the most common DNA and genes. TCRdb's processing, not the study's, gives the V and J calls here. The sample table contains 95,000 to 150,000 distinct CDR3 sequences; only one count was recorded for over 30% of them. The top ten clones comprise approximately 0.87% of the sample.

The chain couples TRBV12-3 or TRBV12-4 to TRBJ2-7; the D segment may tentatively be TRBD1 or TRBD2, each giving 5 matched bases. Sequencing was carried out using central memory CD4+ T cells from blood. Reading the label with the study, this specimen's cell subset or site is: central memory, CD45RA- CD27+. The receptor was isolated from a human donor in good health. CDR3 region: CASSRDLYEQYF. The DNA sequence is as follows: TGTGCCAGCAGCCGGGACCTCTACGAGCAGTACTTC.